Reported below is one T cell receptor (beta chain). Its antigen is currently not known. The junction departs from germline at one end; a sequencing error may be responsible. This sample was included in a study of blood T cells in healthy people across ages (dated by TCRdb to 2014 to 2015). Background for the entire study: In model experiments, template switching captured about one uniquely barcoded TCR beta cDNA molecule for every two T cells. Using deep sequencing normalized with unique cDNA molecular identifiers, the study measured how TCR beta repertoire diversity changes with age. Four age groups were formed from the donors: young (average 16 years), middle-aged (less than 40), aged (over 55) and long-lived (approximately 78). Using the same blood draw, the study looked at two additional independent replicas of 1 million unique cDNA reads for two donors, one aged 18 to 30 and the other aged 80 or older. Donors of different ages were randomly distributed across sequencing lanes to avoid experimental bias. Broader findings and caveats from the paper: Estimates of total diversity based on one million sequenced T cells were considered lower bounds and underestimates. Donor CMV infection status was unknown, potentially confounding age-related changes in expanded clonotypes. Compared with the aged group, more naive CD4+ T cells, fewer expanded clones and increased TCR diversity were shown by the long-lived group, suggesting age selection. Observed TCR beta diversity correlated strongly with the percentage of naive T cells measured by flow cytometry. Conclusive comparison of naive and antigen-experienced compartments was prevented by the profiling of bulk unsorted PBMCs. Observed TCR beta diversity per million T cells fell roughly linearly with age, and a significant reduction was already apparent by age roughly 40.

The donors were roughly 40 Caucasian individuals from Russia, aged 6 to 90 years, who were systemically healthy. About 10 milliliters of peripheral blood were collected from each donor into EDTA-treated Vacutainer tubes. Ficoll-Paque density-gradient centrifugation was used to isolate PBMCs, with at least 7 million obtained per sample. Trizol reagent was used to extract total RNA from PBMCs, with at least 6 micrograms per sample. For every donor, an aliquot of PBMCs went through flow cytometry to measure the percentages of naive CD45RAhigh/CD27high T cells. Library preparation was by 5' RACE. Sequencing was performed on an Illumina HiSeq 2500. A second PCR of about 6 to 11 cycles was run with a J-beta primer mix and a sample-barcoded 5' primer. A template-switch 5' adaptor carrying 12 random nucleotides introduced a unique molecular identifier onto each TCR beta cDNA molecule. At least 3 million CDR3-containing paired-end reads were obtained from each sample. The Mint cDNA synthesis kit, primed by a TRBC-specific oligonucleotide, was used to synthesize first-strand cDNA from all RNA. All cDNA was treated with uracil-DNA glycosylase and then went through a first 18-cycle PCR with the universal primers M1SS and BC2_uni_R. Regarding the original processing steps: Normalization of each sample was performed by random selection of 1 million high-quality reads, each carrying a distinct molecular identifier. Instead of being binned into consensus sequences, reads with shared molecular identifiers were discarded. MiTCR, set to a Q25 quality threshold and the strictest error-elimination algorithm, was used for CDR3 identification, clonotype clustering and error correction. A nonparametric unseen species model with Euler transformation was used to estimate a lower bound on total TCR beta diversity. TCRdb itself trimmed the public reads at Q25 with fastp, ran MiXCR and retained productive beta chains. Under each unique CDR3 protein, matching rows form one entry showing the most common genes and DNA. The authors' filters were not applied to this entry. The sample records over 500,000 distinct CDR3 sequences, around 50% of which are singletons. About 13% of the sample is held by the ten biggest clonotypes.

Looking up the germline V gene yields CDR1 SGHRS and CDR2 YFSETQ. Spanning cysteine to phenylalanine, the CDR3 consists of 14 amino acids. Only the CDR3 DNA stays, 42 bases, in frame from base 1. The clonotype comes from a woman older than 75 in good health. Sequencing input: blood. The rearrangement combines TRBV5-1 with TRBJ2-5; the D gene is perhaps TRBD1 or TRBD2, as each covers 5 bases. The CDR3 region: CASSPGTSQETQYF. The sequenced DNA: TGTGCCAGCAGTCCGGGGACCAGCCAAGAGACCCAGTACTTC.